The sequence of this TCR beta chain was determined in a study of blood T cell repertoires in COVID-19. How the authors handled the data: It was from reference gene primer amplification that nucleated cell counts were estimated. The assay was immunoSEQ multiplex PCR, and TCRdb's table has in-frame clones only and misses some. V, J and clone size derive from that table, while D and trimming were established from the DNA sequence. Altogether a few hundred thousand clones are present, about 88% being singletons, with the ten largest covering about 1.2%. Participants came from fewer than 25 US areas, aged about 18 to 100 years. Two negative PCRs, clearance, or symptom resolution were required of recovered Cohort 3 donors. This CDR3 is 15 amino acids long. After removal of 2 bases from V and 7 bases from J, the junction contained 6 bases not matched to a gene. CDR1 MGHRA and CDR2 YSYEKL come from the germline V gene.

The sample was PBMCs or T cells enriched from blood (not recorded which). This receptor was obtained from a woman aged 18-29 years who had recovered from COVID-19. V is TRBV4-1 and J is TRBJ2-2; 8 bases line up with TRBD1. CDR3 nucleotide sequence: TGCGCCAGCAGCCAAACAGGGGGAGTTGGCGGGGAGCTGTTTTTT. Translated: CASSQTGGVGGELFF.